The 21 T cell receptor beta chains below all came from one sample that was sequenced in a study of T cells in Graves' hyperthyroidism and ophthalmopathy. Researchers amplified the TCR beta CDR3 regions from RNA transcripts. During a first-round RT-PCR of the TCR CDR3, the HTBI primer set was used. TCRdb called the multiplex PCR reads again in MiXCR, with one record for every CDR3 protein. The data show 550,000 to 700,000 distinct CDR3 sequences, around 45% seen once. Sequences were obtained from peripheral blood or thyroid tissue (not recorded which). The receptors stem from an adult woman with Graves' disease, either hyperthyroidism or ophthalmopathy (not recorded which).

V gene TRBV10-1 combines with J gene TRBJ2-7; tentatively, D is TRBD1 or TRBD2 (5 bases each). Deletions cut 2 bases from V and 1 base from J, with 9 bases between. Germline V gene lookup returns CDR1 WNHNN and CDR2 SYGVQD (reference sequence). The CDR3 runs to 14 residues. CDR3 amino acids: CASSEGTPSYEQYF. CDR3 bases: TGCGCCAGCAGTGAGGGGACCCCTTCCTACGAGCAGTACTTC.

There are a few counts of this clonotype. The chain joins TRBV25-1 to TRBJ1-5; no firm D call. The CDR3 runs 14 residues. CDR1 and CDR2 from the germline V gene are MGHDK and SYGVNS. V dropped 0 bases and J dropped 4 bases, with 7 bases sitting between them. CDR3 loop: CASSEYTWNQPQHF. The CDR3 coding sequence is TGTGCCAGCAGTGAATATACATGGAATCAGCCCCAGCATTTT.

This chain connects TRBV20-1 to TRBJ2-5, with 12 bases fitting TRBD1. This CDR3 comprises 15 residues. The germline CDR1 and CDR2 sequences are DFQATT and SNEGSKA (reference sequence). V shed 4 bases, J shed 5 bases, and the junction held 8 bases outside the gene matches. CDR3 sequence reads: CSATPGTGGGETQYF. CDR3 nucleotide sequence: TGCAGTGCTACCCCCGGGACAGGGGGCGGGGAGACCCAGTACTTC.

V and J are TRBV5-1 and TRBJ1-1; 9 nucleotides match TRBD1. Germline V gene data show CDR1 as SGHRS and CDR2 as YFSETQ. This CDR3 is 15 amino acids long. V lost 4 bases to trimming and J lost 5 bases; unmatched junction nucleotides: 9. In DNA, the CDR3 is TGCGCCAGCAGCGTGGGGGACAGGGAAGGGACTGAAGCTTTCTTT. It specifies CASSVGDREGTEAFF.

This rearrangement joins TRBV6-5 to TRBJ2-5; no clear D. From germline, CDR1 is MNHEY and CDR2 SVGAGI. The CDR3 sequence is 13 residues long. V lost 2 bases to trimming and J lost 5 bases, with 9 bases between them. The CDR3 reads CASSYIRWETQYF. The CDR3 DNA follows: TGTGCCAGCAGTTACATCAGGTGGGAGACCCAGTACTTC.

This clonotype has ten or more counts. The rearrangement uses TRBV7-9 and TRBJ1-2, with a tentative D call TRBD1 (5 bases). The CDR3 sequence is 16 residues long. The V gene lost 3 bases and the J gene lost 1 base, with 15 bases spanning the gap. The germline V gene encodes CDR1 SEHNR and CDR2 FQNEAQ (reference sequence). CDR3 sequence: CASSFPGARINYGYTF. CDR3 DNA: TGTGCCAGCAGCTTCCCCGGGGCCAGGATTAACTATGGCTACACCTTC.

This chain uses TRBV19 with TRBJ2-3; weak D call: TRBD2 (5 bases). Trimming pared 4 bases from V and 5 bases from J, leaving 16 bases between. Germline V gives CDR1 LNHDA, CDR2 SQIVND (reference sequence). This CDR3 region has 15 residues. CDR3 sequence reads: CASSRELRWEDTQYF. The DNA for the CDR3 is TGTGCCAGTAGTAGGGAGCTCCGCTGGGAAGATACGCAGTATTTT.

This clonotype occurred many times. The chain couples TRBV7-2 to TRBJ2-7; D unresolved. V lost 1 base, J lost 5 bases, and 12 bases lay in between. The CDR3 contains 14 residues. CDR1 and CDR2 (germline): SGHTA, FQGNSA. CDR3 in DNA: TGTGCCAGCAGCTTAGGGACCGGAATACACGAGCAGTACTTC. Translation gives CASSLGTGIHEQYF.

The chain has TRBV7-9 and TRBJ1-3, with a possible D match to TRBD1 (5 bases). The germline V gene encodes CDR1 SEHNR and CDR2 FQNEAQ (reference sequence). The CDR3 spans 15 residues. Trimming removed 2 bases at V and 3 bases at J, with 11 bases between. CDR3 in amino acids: CASSLRGSDGNTIYF. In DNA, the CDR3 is TGTGCCAGCAGCTTAAGGGGAAGTGATGGAAACACCATATATTTT.

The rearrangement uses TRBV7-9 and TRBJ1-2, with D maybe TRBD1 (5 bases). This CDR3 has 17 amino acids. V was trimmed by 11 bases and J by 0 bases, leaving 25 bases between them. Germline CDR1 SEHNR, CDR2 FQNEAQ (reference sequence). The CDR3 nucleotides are TGTGCCGTCAGCTCCATGAATCCGGACACCTCTAACTATGGCTACACCTTC. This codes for CAVSSMNPDTSNYGYTF.

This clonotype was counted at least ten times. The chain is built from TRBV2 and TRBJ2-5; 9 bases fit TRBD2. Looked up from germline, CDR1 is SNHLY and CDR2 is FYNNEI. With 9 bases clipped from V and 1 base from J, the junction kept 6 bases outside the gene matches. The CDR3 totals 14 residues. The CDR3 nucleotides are TGTGCCAGTAGAGCGGGAGGCCTCCAAGAGACCCAGTACTTC. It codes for CASRAGGLQETQYF.

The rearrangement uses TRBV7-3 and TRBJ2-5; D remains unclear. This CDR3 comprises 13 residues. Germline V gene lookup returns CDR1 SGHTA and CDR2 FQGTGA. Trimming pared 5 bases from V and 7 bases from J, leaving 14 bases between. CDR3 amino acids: CASSLTPVATQYF. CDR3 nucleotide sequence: TGTGCCAGCAGCCTGACACCGGTGGCGACCCAGTACTTC.

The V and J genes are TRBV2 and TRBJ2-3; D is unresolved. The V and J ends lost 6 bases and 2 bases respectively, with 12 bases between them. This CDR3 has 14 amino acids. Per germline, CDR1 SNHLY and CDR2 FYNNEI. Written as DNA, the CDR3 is TGTGCCAGCAGGTCACTGATTAACACAGATACGCAGTATTTT. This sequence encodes CASRSLINTDTQYF.

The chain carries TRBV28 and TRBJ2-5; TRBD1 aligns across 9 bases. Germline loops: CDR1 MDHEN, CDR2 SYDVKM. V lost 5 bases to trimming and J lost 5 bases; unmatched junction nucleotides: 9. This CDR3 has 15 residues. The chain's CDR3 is CASSTSDRGRETQYF. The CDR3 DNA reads TGTGCCAGCAGTACCTCGGACAGGGGACGGGAGACCCAGTACTTC.

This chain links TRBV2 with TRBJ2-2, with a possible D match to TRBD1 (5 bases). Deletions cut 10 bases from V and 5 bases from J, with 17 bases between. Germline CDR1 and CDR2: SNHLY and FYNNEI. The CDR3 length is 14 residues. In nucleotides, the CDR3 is TGTGCCACAGGCAGGGTGATTCGGACCGGGGAGCTGTTTTTT. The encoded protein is CATGRVIRTGELFF.

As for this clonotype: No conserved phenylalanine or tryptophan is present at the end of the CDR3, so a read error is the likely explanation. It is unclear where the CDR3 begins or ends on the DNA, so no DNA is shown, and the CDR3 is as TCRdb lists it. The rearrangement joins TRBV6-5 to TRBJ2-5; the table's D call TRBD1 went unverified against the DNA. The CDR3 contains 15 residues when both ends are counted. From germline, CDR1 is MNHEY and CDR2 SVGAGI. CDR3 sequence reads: CASKAYRAHGYTFGS.

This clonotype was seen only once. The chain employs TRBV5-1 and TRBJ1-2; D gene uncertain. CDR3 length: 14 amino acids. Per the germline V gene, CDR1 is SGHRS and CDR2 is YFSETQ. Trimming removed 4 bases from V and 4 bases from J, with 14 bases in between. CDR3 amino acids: CASSTDPNSYGYTF. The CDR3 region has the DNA TGCGCCAGCAGCACGGACCCCAACAGCTATGGCTACACCTTC.

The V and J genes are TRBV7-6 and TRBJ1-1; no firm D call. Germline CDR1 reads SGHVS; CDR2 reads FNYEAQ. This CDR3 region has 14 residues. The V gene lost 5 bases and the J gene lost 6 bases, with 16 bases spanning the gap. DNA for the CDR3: TGTGCCAGCAGCCCAGACCTTTCGGGAGCTGAAGCTTTCTTT. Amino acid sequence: CASSPDLSGAEAFF.

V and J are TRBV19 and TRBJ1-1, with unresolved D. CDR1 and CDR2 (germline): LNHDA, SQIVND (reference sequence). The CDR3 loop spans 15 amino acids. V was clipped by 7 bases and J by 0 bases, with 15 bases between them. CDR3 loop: CASTRRVGMNTEAFF. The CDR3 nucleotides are TGTGCCAGTACACGGCGGGTGGGTATGAACACTGAAGCTTTCTTT.

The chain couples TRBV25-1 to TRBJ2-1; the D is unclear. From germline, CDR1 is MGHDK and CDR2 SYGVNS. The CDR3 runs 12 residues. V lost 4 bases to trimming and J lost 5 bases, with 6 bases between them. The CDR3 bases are TGTGCCAGCAGTGCCCATAACAATGAGCAGTTCTTC. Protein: CASSAHNNEQFF.

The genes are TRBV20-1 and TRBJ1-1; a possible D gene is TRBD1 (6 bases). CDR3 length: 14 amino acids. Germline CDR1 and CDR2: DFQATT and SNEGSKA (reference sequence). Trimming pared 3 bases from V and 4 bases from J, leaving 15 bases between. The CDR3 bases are TGCAGTGCTAGTTTTCAGGGGTCTGGCACTGAAGCTTTCTTT. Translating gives CSASFQGSGTEAFF.